These T cell receptor beta chains were read from a single sample in a study of blood T cell repertoires in COVID-19. The table came from immunoSEQ multiplex PCR; TCRdb's copy has only in-frame clones and leaves some out. The repertoire holds under 110,000 clones, with 71% as singletons. Sequencing was performed on peripheral blood. The receptors were sampled from a human donor with acute or convalescent COVID-19. The donor label of this sample is uncertain. The conserved cysteine and the conserved F or W are not part of the CDR3 here.

V gene | CDR3 length | CDR3 protein
TRBV7-2 | 12 | ASSLQGKGSPLH
TRBV3-1/TRBV3-2 | 12 | ASSHPDRADGYT
TRBV7-9 | 14 | ASSDRDTLAKNIQY
TRBV6-1 | 11 | ASSGTGKGPLH
TRBV5-6 | 16 | ASSPAGQALSYNSPLH
TRBV5-1 | 13 | ASSPTSGSTDTQY
TRBV2 | 12 | ASTAPLAGETQY
TRBV4-1 | 11 | ASSQGRDQPQH
TRBV11-2 | 12 | ASSTTGGNSPLH
TRBV24-1 | 11 | ATSDRQDYGYT
TRBV29-1 | 13 | SVGEVAGSTDTQY
TRBV18 | 12 | ASSLGQRNYGYT
TRBV5-1 | 12 | ASSSGTGGFEAF
TRBV4-1 | 14 | ASSQAMRGGPDTQY
TRBV2 | 11 | ASSEPGYNEQF
TRBV4-1 | 14 | ASSLSTGGAAGELF
TRBV19 | 15 | ASSIAHRQGGTQPQH
TRBV25-1 | 13 | ASSGSQGARQPQH
TRBV5-1 | 12 | ASSYPGSNTEAF
TRBV6-5 | 8 | ASSPLGYT
TRBV5-1 | 14 | ASSQRPSGGADTQY
TRBV6-5 | 12 | ASSNRWEGDIQY
TRBV4-2 | 11 | ASSQHRGTPQH
TRBV4-1 | 11 | ASSLTQGDEQF
TRBV10-3 | 11 | AIRTNPGTEAF
TRBV5-6 | 13 | ASSLGGGNTGELF
TRBV11-2 | 13 | ASSSALAGTYEQY
TRBV6-6 | 12 | ASSSGGSTDTQY
TRBV6-1 | 13 | ASSDPGTGVTEAF
TRBV7-8 | 12 | ASSTGQGTGEQY
TRBV5-5 | 15 | ASSLRWQAIFTDTQY
TRBV18 | 16 | ASSPTKGVRTGTGELF
TRBV6-2/TRBV6-3 | 12 | ASSYREKNSPLH
TRBV15 | 15 | ATSRDRGTGITYEQY
TRBV6-5 | 9 | ASIREVEAF
TRBV6-5 | 10 | ASMSDYNEQF
TRBV5-1 | 15 | ASSLASGGAGTGELF
TRBV7-9 | 10 | AITGASYEQY
TRBV19 | 13 | ASTRGRQAGNTIY
TRBV4-1 | 16 | ASSSPQNLGVPGYGYT
TRBV27 | 13 | ASREWTGESYEQY
TRBV6-5 | 12 | ASSYGTGTDTQY
TRBV4-1 | 11 | ASSQASLETQY
TRBV5-4 | 12 | ASSFGGSNQPQH
TRBV7-9 | 13 | ASSLVNREIYGYT
TRBV11-2 | 12 | ASSSIQGWYGYT
TRBV5-1 | 14 | ASSLGTGGYGEKLF
TRBV10-1 | 13 | ASSLPSPSIHEQF
TRBV4-2 | 13 | ASTRAQGAGNTIY
TRBV5-1 | 15 | ASSLAASGGPQETQY
TRBV4-2 | 11 | ASTRAMNTEAF
TRBV4-2 | 14 | ASSQEKRGPSYEQY